The rows below give T cell receptor beta chains drawn from one sample of a study of CD8 T cells in Susac syndrome. TCRdb re-analysed the immunoSEQ multiplex PCR reads in MiXCR, keeping a single row per CDR3 protein. The sample records a few hundred thousand distinct CDR3 sequences, around 93% being singletons. Specimen: CD4+ T cells from PBMCs. These receptors were collected from a human donor with multiple sclerosis. CDR3s include the opening cysteine and the closing phenylalanine or tryptophan.

v_call	j_call	cdr3_aa
TRBV24-1	TRBJ2-5	CATSDLTRGIETQYF
TRBV6-5	TRBJ1-4	CASSYSNSNEKLFF
TRBV6-5	TRBJ1-4	CASSYRTVTNEKLFF
TRBV28	TRBJ2-7	CASSLSGTGNKKQYF
TRBV7-2	TRBJ2-1	CASSSDTSGWNNEQFF
TRBV6-4	TRBJ2-7	CASSDSTGGIAYEQYF
TRBV30	TRBJ1-1	CAWSLGRLNTEAFF
TRBV20-1	TRBJ1-2	CSARDQAGYHYGYTF
TRBV3-1	TRBJ2-1	CASSRGPEQFF
TRBV10-3	TRBJ2-1	CAISEGPRGGYNEQFF
TRBV3-1	TRBJ2-1	CASSQDPVLRQQFF
TRBV20-1	TRBJ2-3	CSALAGVGDTQYF
TRBV11-2	TRBJ2-4	CASSLVGSDIQYF
TRBV5-1	TRBJ1-1	CASSAIGAAPKEAFF
TRBV29-1	TRBJ2-2	CSVNREPNTGELFF
TRBV12-3/TRBV12-4	TRBJ1-5	CASSFEGRVNQPQHF
TRBV9	TRBJ2-1	CASSVMGLAANEQFF
TRBV5-1	TRBJ2-6	CASSFQPSGPSGANVLTF
TRBV7-9	TRBJ2-5	CASSLLGGVETQYF
TRBV11-2	TRBJ2-1	CASSASAAGGSYNEQFF
TRBV5-1	TRBJ1-1	CASSFSPRGRRGAEAFF
TRBV28	TRBJ1-2	CASSSEGTHLNYGYTF
TRBV7-2	TRBJ2-7	CASSTVADTSYEQYF
TRBV3-1	TRBJ2-7	CASSPGLAGVEQYF
TRBV7-6	TRBJ2-1	CASSSQGGSYNEQFF
TRBV7-2	TRBJ2-5	CASSLRTGGGGTQYF
TRBV19	TRBJ1-2	CASSPRQGSYGYTF
TRBV30	TRBJ1-3	CASGRGSGNTIYF
TRBV28	TRBJ1-5	CASSGTGGPSSNQPQHF
TRBV5-1	TRBJ2-1	CASNRDGHNEQFF
TRBV20-1	TRBJ1-4	CSARLTNEKLFF
TRBV6-6	TRBJ1-5	CASSPPENQPQHF
TRBV4-1	TRBJ2-5	CASSTRLGFEYQETQYF
TRBV28	TRBJ2-4	CASSPQDSTDIQYF
TRBV6-5	TRBJ2-7	CASSSRDYEQYF
TRBV27	TRBJ2-7	CASSLYRQGFTYEQYF
TRBV11-3	TRBJ1-1	CASTRTAMNTEAFF
TRBV5-1	TRBJ1-1	CATRGDRENTEAFF
TRBV29-1	TRBJ1-1	CSGITGNMNTEAFF
TRBV3-1	TRBJ1-4	CASSQDRGTPTNEKLFF
TRBV20-1	TRBJ2-1	CSARDINEQFF
TRBV28	TRBJ1-1	CASRTGGAGTEAFF
TRBV15	TRBJ1-3	CATSRDKGSGNTIYF
TRBV30	TRBJ1-4	CAWGGDRSATNEKLFF
TRBV4-2	TRBJ1-2	CASSPTGGAAYGYTF
TRBV10-3	TRBJ2-3	CATRDGPSSTDTQYF
TRBV2	TRBJ2-3	CASSGGTSRTDTQYF